What follows are 21 T cell receptor beta chains derived from one specimen sequenced in a study of shared clonotypes between healthy human individuals. Measured with immunoSEQ multiplex PCR; TCRdb has only the in-frame clones, and not every one. The sample consists of approximately 2.1 million clones, 85% to 95% of them appearing once. Sequences were obtained from naive CD4+ T cells from PBMCs. The subset was: CD45RA+ positively selected. The receptors here all came from a man in his late teens or twenties in good health. Some clones in this sample may be carry-over from other donors' samples.

This chain links TRBV30 with TRBJ2-6; 8 bases are a match to TRBD1. The CDR3 totals 17 residues. Trimming cost V 4 bases and J 0 bases; bases outside gene matches: 8. Germline V lookup: CDR1 GTSNPN, CDR2 SVGIG (reference sequence). CDR3 loop: CAWTGPGGNSGANVLTF. Here the CDR3 DNA reads TGTGCCTGGACGGGTCCAGGGGGCAACTCTGGGGCCAACGTCCTGACTTTC.

With regard to this clone: Other DNA sequences from this sample encode an identical CDR3 as well. CDR3 region: CASSLGRGYTF. CDR3 nucleotide sequence: TGTGCCAGCAGCTTAGGGCGTGGCTACACCTTC. This chain links TRBV7-9 with TRBJ1-2; D is undetermined. Germline V gene sequence: CDR1 SEHNR, CDR2 FQNEAQ (reference sequence). The CDR3 is 11 amino acids. V dropped 1 base and J dropped 7 bases, with 4 bases sitting between them.

This sequence joins TRBV15 and TRBJ2-7; possible D gene TRBD2, 7 bases. The V end was cut by 0 bases, the J end by 7 bases, with 10 bases between. This CDR3 region has 13 residues. The germline CDR1 and CDR2 sequences are LNHNV and YYDKDF (reference sequence). CDR3 region: CATSREGRGEQYF. The CDR3, as DNA: TGTGCCACCAGCAGAGAGGGGAGGGGGGAGCAGTACTTC.

The rearrangement uses TRBV28 and TRBJ2-7; 8 nucleotides agree with TRBD2. CDR1 and CDR2 from the germline V gene are MDHEN and SYDVKM. J lost 0 bases, V lost 6 bases, and 7 bases had no gene match. The CDR3 loop spans 15 amino acids. The CDR3 nucleotides are TGTGCCAGCAGGGTTAGCGGGGTGAGCTCCTACGAGCAGTACTTC. The encoded protein is CASRVSGVSSYEQYF.

This rearrangement joins TRBV6-4 to TRBJ2-6; D unclear. V was cut by 4 bases and J by 0 bases, with 10 bases left in between. Germline V gene lookup returns CDR1 MRHNA and CDR2 SNTAGT. This CDR3 region has 16 residues. CDR3 loop: CASSALANSGANVLTF. In DNA, the CDR3 is TGTGCCAGCAGTGCTCTGGCTAACTCTGGGGCCAACGTCCTGACTTTC.

This chain uses TRBV29-1 with TRBJ1-5; 10 bases are a match to TRBD1. The CDR3 covers 14 residues. The germline gives CDR1 SQVTM, CDR2 ANQGSEA. The V gene end was trimmed by 6 bases and the J gene end by 5 bases; junction bases not matched to a gene: 7. The CDR3 DNA reads TGCAGCGTGAGGACAGGGGGGAGCGATCAGCCCCAGCATTTT. It codes for CSVRTGGSDQPQHF.

V is TRBV4-2 and J is TRBJ1-2; 7 nucleotides agree with TRBD1. Germline-derived CDR1 and CDR2 are LGHNA and YNFKEQ. There are 18 residues in the CDR3. V trimming: 0 bases; J trimming: 1 base; junction bases outside the gene matches: 11. This CDR3 is CASSQDTGTALYNYGYTF. CDR3 bases: TGTGCCAGCAGCCAAGACACCGGGACAGCCCTGTATAACTATGGCTACACCTTC.

The CDR3 reads CASNGAPGHNDWQFF. The CDR3, as DNA: TGTGCCAGCAACGGAGCTCCCGGTCACAATGATTGGCAGTTCTTC. The rearrangement links TRBV28 to TRBJ2-1; D uncertain. CDR3 length equals 15 residues. CDR1 and CDR2 from the germline V gene are MDHEN and SYDVKM. The V end was cut by 7 bases, the J end by 12 bases, with 25 bases between.

The CDR3 loop is CASSENTAMDGYTF. CDR3 sequence (DNA): TGTGCCAGCAGTGAGAACACCGCTATGGATGGCTACACCTTC. The V call is TRBV6-1, the J call TRBJ1-2, with D hard to call. Germline loops: CDR1 MNHNS, CDR2 SASEGT. Trimming shortened V by 3 bases and J by 6 bases, and 14 bases separated the two germline ends. This CDR3 region has 14 residues.

The CDR3 sequence: CASSLVGRPVSGNTIYF. As DNA, the CDR3 is TGTGCCAGCTCACTCGTGGGACGCCCCGTCTCTGGAAACACCATATATTTT. V usage is TRBV18 and J usage is TRBJ1-3, with a possible D match to TRBD1 (5 bases). This CDR3 is built from 17 residues. CDR1 KGHSH and CDR2 LQKENI come from the germline V gene. V gave up 4 bases and J gave up 0 bases, with 16 bases separating them.

This chain uses TRBV28 with TRBJ2-7, with no clear D. Germline CDR1 is MDHEN and CDR2 is SYDVKM. There are 14 residues in the CDR3. V gave up 3 bases and J gave up 6 bases, with 15 bases separating them. This chain's CDR3 is CASSFLPDGVEQYF. CDR3 bases: TGTGCCAGCAGTTTTCTCCCCGATGGAGTCGAGCAGTACTTC.

The rearrangement uses TRBV6-5 and TRBJ1-5, with D unresolved. The CDR3 totals 13 residues. The germline V gene encodes CDR1 MNHEY and CDR2 SVGAGI. Trimming took 4 bases from V and 6 from J, leaving 10 bases between them. The CDR3 sequence is CASSFTWGQPQHF. The DNA for the CDR3 is TGTGCCAGCAGTTTCACGTGGGGTCAGCCCCAGCATTTT.

J is TRBJ1-2 and V is TRBV19; no clear D. V was pared by 1 base and J by 8 bases, with 11 bases between. CDR3 size: 13 residues. Germline V gene sequence: CDR1 LNHDA, CDR2 SQIVND (reference sequence). This CDR3 reads CASSIVGLGGYTF. Written as DNA, the CDR3 is TGTGCCAGTAGTATAGTTGGGTTGGGCGGCTACACCTTC. Looking up the rest from reference TRBV19 and TRBJ1-2 gives the full variable domain: DGGITQSPKYLFRKEGQNVTLSCEQNLNHDAMYWYRQDPGQGLRLIYYSQIVNDFQKGDIAEGYSVSREKKESFPLTVTSAQKNPTAFYLCASSIVGLGGYTFGSGTRLTVV.

The sample holds a few counts of this clone. The gene calls are TRBV7-9 and TRBJ2-2; D unclear. V was shortened by 2 bases and J by 6 bases, with 1 base between the two germline ends. This CDR3 is 11 amino acids long. In germline, CDR1 is SEHNR, CDR2 FQNEAQ (reference sequence). CDR3 DNA: TGTGCCAGCAGCTTACCCGGGGAGCTGTTTTTT. Translation: CASSLPGELFF.

The CDR3 is CASGVGGAYEQYF. Here the CDR3 DNA reads TGCGCCAGCGGAGTAGGAGGCGCCTACGAGCAGTACTTC. The V and J genes are TRBV5-1 and TRBJ2-7, with D possibly matching TRBD2 (5 bases). V gave up 7 bases and J gave up 2 bases, with 13 bases separating them. The CDR3 has 13 amino acids. Germline CDR1 reads SGHRS; CDR2 reads YFSETQ.

V and J are TRBV6-1 and TRBJ2-3; D may be TRBD2 (7 bases). The CDR3 extends over 16 amino acids. V lost 3 bases and J lost 0, with 13 bases in between. Germline CDR1 MNHNS, CDR2 SASEGT. The chain's CDR3 is CASSERGGDSTDTQYF. The CDR3 DNA follows: TGTGCCAGCAGTGAGAGGGGGGGAGACAGCACAGATACGCAGTATTTT.

Concerning this clone: The identical CDR3 is also encoded by other nucleotide sequences in the sample. The chain combines TRBV15 with TRBJ2-7, with 11 bases aligning to TRBD2. The CDR3 totals 15 residues. Trimming cost V 1 base and J 4 bases; bases outside gene matches: 3. Germline assignment: CDR1 LNHNV and CDR2 YYDKDF (reference sequence). CDR3 coding DNA: TGTGCCACCAGCAGAGGGCCTAGCGGGAGGTACGAGCAGTACTTC. Encoded protein: CATSRGPSGRYEQYF.

CDR3 residues: CASKGRPSYSYEQYF. DNA for the CDR3: TGTGCCAGCAAGGGGCGTCCTAGTTACTCCTACGAGCAGTACTTC. V gene TRBV6-5 combines with J gene TRBJ2-7, with D maybe TRBD1 (5 bases). V shed 7 bases and J shed 0 bases, with 16 bases lying between them. Germline V lookup: CDR1 MNHEY, CDR2 SVGAGI. This CDR3 is built from 15 residues.

The chain carries TRBV4-1 and TRBJ2-7; 12 bases align to TRBD1. Germline V lookup: CDR1 MGHRA, CDR2 YSYEKL. CDR3 length: 16 amino acids. Trimming removed 0 bases from V and 7 bases from J; junction bases left unmatched: 7. This chain's CDR3 is CASSQDKGTGGLEQYF. The CDR3 region has the DNA TGCGCCAGCAGCCAAGATAAAGGGACAGGGGGCTTGGAGCAGTACTTC.

The chain joins TRBV15 to TRBJ1-4; D unclear. The CDR3 extends over 14 amino acids. Germline V CDR1 and CDR2: LNHNV, YYDKDF (reference sequence). V gave up 3 bases and J gave up 1 base, with 6 bases separating them. The CDR3 spells CATSRELTNEKLFF. DNA of the CDR3: TGTGCCACCAGCAGGGAGTTAACTAATGAAAAACTGTTTTTT.

V usage is TRBV7-2 and J usage is TRBJ2-2; perhaps TRBD1 as D (5 bases). The length of the CDR3 is 17 residues. V shed 4 bases and J shed 4 bases, with 19 bases lying between them. Germline V gene sequence: CDR1 SGHTA, CDR2 FQGNSA. Here the CDR3 DNA reads TGTGCCAGCAGCTCCCAGGGTGTAGGGATCGGCACCGGGGAGCTGTTTTTT. Translated, it gives CASSSQGVGIGTGELFF.